This T cell receptor (beta chain) is from a study of blood T cell repertoires in COVID-19. Study context: The analysed material was cDNA or gDNA that came from T cells, B-cell-depleted T cells, or PBMCs.

The CDR3 contains 16 residues. Germline V gene sequence: CDR1 MGHDK, CDR2 SYGVNS. Trimming stripped 6 bases from V and 6 bases from J, with 20 bases between. Authors' methods: Counts of nucleated cells, estimated from reference gene primer amplification, were obtained. Profiling relied on immunoSEQ multiplex PCR, and the TCRdb table lists in-frame clones only, not all of them. D and trimming come from the DNA, and the V and J calls and clone size come from that table. The sample has 200,000 to 250,000 clones; about nine tenths are singletons. This chain links TRBV25-1 with TRBJ2-2; possibly TRBD2 for D (5 bases). Sequences were obtained from peripheral blood. The sequence was obtained from a man in his forties or fifties with acute or convalescent COVID-19. Here the CDR3 DNA reads TGTGCCAGCAGCCACCACGGCGGATCGAGGGCCGGGGAGCTGTTTTTT. Protein: CASSHHGGSRAGELFF.